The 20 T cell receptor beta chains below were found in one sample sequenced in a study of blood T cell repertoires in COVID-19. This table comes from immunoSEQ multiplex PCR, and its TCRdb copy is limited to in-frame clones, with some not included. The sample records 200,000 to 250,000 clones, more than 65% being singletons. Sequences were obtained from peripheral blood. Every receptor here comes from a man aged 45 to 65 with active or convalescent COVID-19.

CDR3 nucleotides: TGCGCCAGCAGCGCGAGACAGGGGCAAGGTTCACCCCTCCACTTT. This encodes CASSARQGQGSPLHF. The chain has TRBV5-1 and TRBJ1-6; the match to TRBD1 covers 8 bases. The CDR3 length is 15 residues. Germline V gene lookup returns CDR1 SGHRS and CDR2 YFSETQ. J gave up 9 bases and V 4 bases, and 9 bases lay outside the gene matches. Looking up the rest from reference TRBV5-1 and TRBJ1-6 gives the full variable domain: KAGVTQTPRYLIKTRGQQVTLSCSPISGHRSVSWYQQTPGQGLQFLFEYFSETQRNKGNFPGRFSGRQFSNSRSEMNVSTLELGDSALYLCASSARQGQGSPLHFGNGTRLTVT.

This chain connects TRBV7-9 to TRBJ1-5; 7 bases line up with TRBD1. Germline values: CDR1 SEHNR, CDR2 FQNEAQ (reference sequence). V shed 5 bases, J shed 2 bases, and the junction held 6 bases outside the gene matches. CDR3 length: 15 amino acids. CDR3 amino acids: CASSQWTGGNQPQHF. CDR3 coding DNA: TGTGCCAGCAGCCAATGGACAGGCGGCAATCAGCCCCAGCATTTT. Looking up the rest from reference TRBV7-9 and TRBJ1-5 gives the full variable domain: DTGVSQNPRHKITKRGQNVTFRCDPISEHNRLYWYRQTLGQGPEFLTYFQNEAQLEKSRLLSDRFSAERPKGSFSTLEIQRTEQGDSAMYLCASSQWTGGNQPQHFGDGTRLSIL.

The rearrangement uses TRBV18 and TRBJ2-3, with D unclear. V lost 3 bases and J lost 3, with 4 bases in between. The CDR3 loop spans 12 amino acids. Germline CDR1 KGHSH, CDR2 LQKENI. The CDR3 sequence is CASSPRTDTQYF. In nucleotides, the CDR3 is TGTGCCAGCTCACCCAGGACAGATACGCAGTATTTT.

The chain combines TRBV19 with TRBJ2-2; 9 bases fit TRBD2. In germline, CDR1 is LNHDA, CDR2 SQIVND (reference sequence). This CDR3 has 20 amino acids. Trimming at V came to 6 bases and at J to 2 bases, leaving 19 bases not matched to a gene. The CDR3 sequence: CASRGWMDSGRVKNTGELFF. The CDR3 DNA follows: TGTGCCAGTAGGGGGTGGATGGATAGCGGGAGAGTTAAAAACACCGGGGAGCTGTTTTTT.

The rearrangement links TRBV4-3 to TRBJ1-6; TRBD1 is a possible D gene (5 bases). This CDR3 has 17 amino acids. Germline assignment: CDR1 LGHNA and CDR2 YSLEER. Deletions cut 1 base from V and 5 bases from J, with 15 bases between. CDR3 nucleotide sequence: TGCGCCAGCAGCCAAGGGGAGGTAGGGGCAGATAATTCACCCCTCCACTTT. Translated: CASSQGEVGADNSPLHF.

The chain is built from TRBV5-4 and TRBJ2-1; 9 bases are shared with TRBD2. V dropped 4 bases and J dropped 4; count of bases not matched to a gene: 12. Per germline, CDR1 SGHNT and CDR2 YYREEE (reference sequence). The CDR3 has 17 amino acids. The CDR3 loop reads CASSGAGLAGGYNEQFF. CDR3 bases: TGTGCCAGCAGCGGGGCAGGACTCGCGGGGGGGTACAATGAGCAGTTCTTC.

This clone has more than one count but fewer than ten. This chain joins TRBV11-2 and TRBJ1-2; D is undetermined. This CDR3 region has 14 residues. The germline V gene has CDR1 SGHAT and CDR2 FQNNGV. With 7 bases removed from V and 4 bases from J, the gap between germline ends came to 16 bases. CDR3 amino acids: CASNGLTGPYGYTF. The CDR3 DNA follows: TGTGCCAGCAACGGACTGACTGGCCCCTATGGCTACACCTTC.

The chain's CDR3 is CASTSSHFNTEAFF. The CDR3 DNA sequence: TGTGCCAGTACCTCCTCTCACTTCAACACTGAAGCTTTCTTT. The chain uses TRBV19 and TRBJ1-1; D is ambiguous. Per the germline V gene, CDR1 is LNHDA and CDR2 is SQIVND (reference sequence). The germline V and J ends were trimmed by 7 bases and 2 bases, with 14 bases remaining between them. The CDR3 sequence is 14 residues long.

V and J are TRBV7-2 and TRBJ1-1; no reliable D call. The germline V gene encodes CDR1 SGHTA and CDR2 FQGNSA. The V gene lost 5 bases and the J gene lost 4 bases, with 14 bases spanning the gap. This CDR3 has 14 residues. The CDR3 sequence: CASSIEREGTEAFF. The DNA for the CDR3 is TGTGCCAGCAGCATAGAAAGGGAGGGCACTGAAGCTTTCTTT.

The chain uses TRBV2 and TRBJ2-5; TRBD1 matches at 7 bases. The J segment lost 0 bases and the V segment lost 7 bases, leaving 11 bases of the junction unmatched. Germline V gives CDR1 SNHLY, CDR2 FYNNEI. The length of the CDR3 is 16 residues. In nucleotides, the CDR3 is TGTGCCAGCAATACCCGGGGACAGTTAGACCAAGAGACCCAGTACTTC. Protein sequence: CASNTRGQLDQETQYF.

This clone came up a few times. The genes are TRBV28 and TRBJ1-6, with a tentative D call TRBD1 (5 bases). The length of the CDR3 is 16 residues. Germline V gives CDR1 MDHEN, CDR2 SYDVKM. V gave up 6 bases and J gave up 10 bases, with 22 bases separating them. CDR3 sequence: CASSTRADLGGSPLHF. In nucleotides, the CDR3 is TGTGCCAGCAGCACCCGGGCAGACTTGGGGGGGTCACCCCTCCACTTT.

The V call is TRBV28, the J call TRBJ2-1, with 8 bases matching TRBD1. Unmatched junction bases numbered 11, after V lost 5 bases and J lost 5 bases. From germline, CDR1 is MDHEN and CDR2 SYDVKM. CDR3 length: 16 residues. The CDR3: CASSRATQGAHNEQFF. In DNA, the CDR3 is TGTGCCAGCAGTCGGGCCACCCAGGGGGCCCACAATGAGCAGTTCTTC.

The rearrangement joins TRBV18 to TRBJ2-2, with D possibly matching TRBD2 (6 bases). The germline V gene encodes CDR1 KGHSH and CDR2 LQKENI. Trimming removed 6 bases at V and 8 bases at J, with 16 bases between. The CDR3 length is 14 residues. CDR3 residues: CASSGTAGEGELFF. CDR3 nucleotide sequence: TGTGCCAGCTCGGGGACTGCCGGGGAAGGGGAGCTGTTTTTT.

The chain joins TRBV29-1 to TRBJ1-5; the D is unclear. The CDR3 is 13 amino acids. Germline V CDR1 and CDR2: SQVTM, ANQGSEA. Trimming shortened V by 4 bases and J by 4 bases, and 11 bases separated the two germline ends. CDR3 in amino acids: CSVGAAQNQPQHF. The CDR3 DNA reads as TGCAGCGTTGGGGCAGCACAGAATCAGCCCCAGCATTTT.

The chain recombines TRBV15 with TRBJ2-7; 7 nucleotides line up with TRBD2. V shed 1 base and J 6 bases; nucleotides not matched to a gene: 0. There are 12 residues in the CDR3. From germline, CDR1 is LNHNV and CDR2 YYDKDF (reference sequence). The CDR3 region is CATSRGGGEQYF. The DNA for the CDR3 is TGTGCCACCAGCAGAGGCGGGGGCGAGCAGTACTTC.

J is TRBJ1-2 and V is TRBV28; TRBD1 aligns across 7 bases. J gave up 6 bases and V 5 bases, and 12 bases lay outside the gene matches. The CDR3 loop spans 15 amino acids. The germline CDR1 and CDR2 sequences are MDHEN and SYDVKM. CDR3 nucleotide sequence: TGTGCCAGCAGTCCCCCCTGGCAGGGGGAGGATGGCTACACCTTC. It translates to CASSPPWQGEDGYTF.

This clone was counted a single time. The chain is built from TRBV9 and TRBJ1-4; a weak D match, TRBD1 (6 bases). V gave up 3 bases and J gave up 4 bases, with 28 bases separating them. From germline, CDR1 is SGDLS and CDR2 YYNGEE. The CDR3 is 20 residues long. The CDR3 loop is CASSEAPTPLGRGGNEKLFF. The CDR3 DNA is TGTGCCAGCAGCGAGGCCCCGACCCCGCTGGGGCGAGGGGGTAATGAAAAACTGTTTTTT.

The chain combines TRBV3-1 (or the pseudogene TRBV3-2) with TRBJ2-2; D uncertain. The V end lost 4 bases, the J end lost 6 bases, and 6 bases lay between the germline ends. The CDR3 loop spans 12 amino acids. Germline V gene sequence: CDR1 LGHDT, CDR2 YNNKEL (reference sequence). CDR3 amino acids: CASSRAAGELFF. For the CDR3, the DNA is TGTGCCAGCAGCCGCGCCGCCGGGGAGCTGTTTTTT.

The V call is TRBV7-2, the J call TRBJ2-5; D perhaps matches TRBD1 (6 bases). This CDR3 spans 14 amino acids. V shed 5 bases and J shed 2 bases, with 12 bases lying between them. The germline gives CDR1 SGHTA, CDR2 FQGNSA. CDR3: CASSHGQIQETQYF. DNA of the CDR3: TGTGCCAGCAGCCATGGACAGATACAAGAGACCCAGTACTTC.

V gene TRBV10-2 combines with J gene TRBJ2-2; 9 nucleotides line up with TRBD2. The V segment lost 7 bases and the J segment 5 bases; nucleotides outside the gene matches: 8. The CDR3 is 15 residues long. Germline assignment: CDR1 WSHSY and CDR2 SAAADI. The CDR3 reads CASIGGGVGTGELFF. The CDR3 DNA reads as TGCGCCAGCATCGGCGGGGGGGTAGGAACCGGGGAGCTGTTTTTT.